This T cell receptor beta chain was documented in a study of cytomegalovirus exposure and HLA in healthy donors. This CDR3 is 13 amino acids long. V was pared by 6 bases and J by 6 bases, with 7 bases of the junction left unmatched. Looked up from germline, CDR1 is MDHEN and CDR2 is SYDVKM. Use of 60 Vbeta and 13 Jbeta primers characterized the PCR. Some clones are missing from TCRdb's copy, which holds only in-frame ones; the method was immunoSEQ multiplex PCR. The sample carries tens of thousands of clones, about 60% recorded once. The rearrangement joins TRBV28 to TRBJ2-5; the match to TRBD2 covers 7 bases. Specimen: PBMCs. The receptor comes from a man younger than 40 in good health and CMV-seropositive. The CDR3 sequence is CASRVWTRKTQYF. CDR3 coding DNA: TGTGCCAGCAGGGTTTGGACTAGGAAGACCCAGTACTTC.